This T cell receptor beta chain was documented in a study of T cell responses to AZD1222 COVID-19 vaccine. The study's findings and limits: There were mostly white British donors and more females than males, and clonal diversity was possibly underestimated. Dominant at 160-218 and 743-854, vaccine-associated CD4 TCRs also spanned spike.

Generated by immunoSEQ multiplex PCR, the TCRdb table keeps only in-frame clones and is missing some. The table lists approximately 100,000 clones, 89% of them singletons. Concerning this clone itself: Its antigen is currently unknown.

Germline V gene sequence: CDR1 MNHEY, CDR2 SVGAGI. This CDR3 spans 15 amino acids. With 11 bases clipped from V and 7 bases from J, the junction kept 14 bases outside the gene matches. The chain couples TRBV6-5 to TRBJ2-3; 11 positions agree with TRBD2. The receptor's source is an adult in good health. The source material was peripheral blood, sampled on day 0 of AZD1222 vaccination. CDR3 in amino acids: CAAADPSGGSYTQYF. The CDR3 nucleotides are TGTGCCGCAGCCGATCCTAGCGGGGGGTCATATACGCAGTATTTT.